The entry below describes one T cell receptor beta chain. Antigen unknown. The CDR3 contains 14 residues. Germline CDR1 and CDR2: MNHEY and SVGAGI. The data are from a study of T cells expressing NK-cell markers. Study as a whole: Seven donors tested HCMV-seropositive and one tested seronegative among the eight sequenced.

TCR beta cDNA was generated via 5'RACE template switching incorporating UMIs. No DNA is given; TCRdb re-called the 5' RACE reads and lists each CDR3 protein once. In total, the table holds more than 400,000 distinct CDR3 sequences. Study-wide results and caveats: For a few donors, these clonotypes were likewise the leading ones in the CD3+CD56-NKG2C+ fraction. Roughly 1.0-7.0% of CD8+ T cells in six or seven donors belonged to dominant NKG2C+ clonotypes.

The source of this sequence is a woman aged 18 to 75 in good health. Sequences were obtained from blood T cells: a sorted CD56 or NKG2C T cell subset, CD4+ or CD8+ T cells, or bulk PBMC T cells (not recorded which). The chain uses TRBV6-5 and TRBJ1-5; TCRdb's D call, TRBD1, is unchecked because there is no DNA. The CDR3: CASSYRTGDQPQHF.